This TCR beta chain was identified in a study of blood T cell repertoires in COVID-19. As for the study in general: Acute and convalescent COVID-19 specimens originated in the United States, Italy and Spain. PBMCs, B-cell-depleted T cells, or T cells were the source of the cDNA or gDNA that made up the material.

The V segment lost 0 bases and the J segment 7 bases; nucleotides outside the gene matches: 10. Germline lookup yields CDR1 SGHNT and CDR2 YYREEE (reference sequence). There are 16 residues in the CDR3. The repertoire was sequenced with immunoSEQ multiplex PCR; TCRdb's copy has only in-frame clones and lacks some. Here the sample spans 250,000 to 350,000 clones, 90% being singletons. Sequencing was done on a sample of PBMCs or T cells enriched from blood (not recorded which). The clonotype was recovered from a woman aged 18-29 years with acute COVID-19. The chain uses TRBV5-4 and TRBJ2-3; TRBD2 aligns across 8 bases. The CDR3 DNA follows: TGTGCCAGCAGCTTGGGTCGAGCGGGAGCCGGTAATACGCAGTATTTT. Translation gives CASSLGRAGAGNTQYF.